This TCR beta chain is from a study of memory CD4+ T cells and cytomegalovirus serostatus (dated by TCRdb to about 2019). General notes on the study: The cohort comprised roughly 35 healthy Belgian adults, 9 CMV seropositive and roughly 25 CMV seronegative. To replicate a published TCR-based CMV serostatus classifier, the study sequenced CD4+ memory TCRbeta repertoires from a Belgian cohort whose cytomegalovirus serostatus was known.

Single viable CD3+CD4+CD8-CD45RO+ cells were sorted as memory CD4+ T cells on a FACSAria II. To determine CMV serostatus, a Roche Elecsys assay was used that detects serum IgG against CMV pp150, pp28, p38 and p52. After thawing, total CD4+ T cells were enriched by positive selection with CD4 magnetic microbeads. The samples came from a separate study whose specific focus was interrogating the CD4+ T cell memory repertoire. Peripheral blood mononuclear cells were isolated and cryopreserved following standard operating procedures; serum was stored at -80 °C. CD3-PerCP (BW264/56), CD4-APC (RPA-T4), CD45RO-PE (UCHT1) and CD8-Pacific Orange (3B5) antibodies were used for staining, and non-viable cells were excluded with Sytox blue. With regard to this clone: Its recognized antigen is unknown. Base qualities were left out, and no much larger clone turns up one base away.

Deletion took 3 bases off V and 6 bases off J, with a span of 15 bases between the germline ends. The CDR3 contains 15 residues, cysteine and phenylalanine counted. Only CDR3 DNA is held: 45 bases, read in frame from base 1. Via the germline V gene, CDR1 is SGHRS and CDR2 YFSETQ. Genomic DNA was extracted from sorted cells with the Quick-DNA Microprep Kit. TCRbeta DNA was amplified with the immunoSEQ hsTCRbeta kit following the manufacturer's protocol. An Illumina MiSeq instrument was used to sequence the TCRbeta libraries. Processing in the source paper ran as follows. Following removal of out-of-frame sequences, 2.2 million or so distinct TCRbeta sequences were retained, with an average of roughly 67,000 per individual. Two values were used to score each individual: the count of some 150 previously reported CMV-associated TCRbeta sequences and the total count of productive distinct TCRbeta sequences. A beta-binomial model was reimplemented in Python, and scikit-learn random forests with default parameters were trained on data from the US cohort. Classifier performance on the Belgian cohort was summarized as median AUC with percentile confidence intervals over 10,000 bootstrap iterations. Not all clones reach the TCRdb copy of this immuneACCESS table, which keeps in-frame sequences only. Checked studies attribute under half of the gap to unresolved V genes and leave the rest unexplained. For V, J and clone size, that table is used; D and trimming come from the DNA. Across this sample there are about 82,000 clones, with 80% seen only once. The ten largest clones add up to around 0.77% of the sample.

Results and caveats for the whole study, not just this receptor: Unlike the original study, which covered naive and memory CD4+ and CD8+ populations, the Belgian study sequenced only CD4+CD45RO+ memory cells. Of 164 previously reported CMV-associated TCRbeta sequences, some 73 appeared in the CD4+ memory repertoires, each in one to five individuals. Results were interpreted as suggesting that the CMV-associated TCR signature is largely present in the CD4+ memory repertoire. For predicting CMV serostatus, the median bootstrapped AUC was 0.95 using the original framework and about 0.9 using a US-trained random forest. The original-framework classifier achieved a median bootstrapped AUC of about 0.94 with a 95% CI of 0.76-1.00 on the Belgian cohort.

The V gene is TRBV5-1 and the J gene is TRBJ2-2, with no confidently assigned D gene. Sequenced sample: memory CD4+ T cells from blood. The clonotype was recovered from an adult in good health and CMV-seronegative. At the DNA level, the sequence is TGCGCCAGCAGCTCCGGTGCAGAAGTCGCCGGGGAGCTGTTTTTT. This yields the protein CASSSGAEVAGELFF. The full variable domain, completed from the reference TRBV5-1 and TRBJ2-2 proteins outside the CDR3, reads KAGVTQTPRYLIKTRGQQVTLSCSPISGHRSVSWYQQTPGQGLQFLFEYFSETQRNKGNFPGRFSGRQFSNSRSEMNVSTLELGDSALYLCASSSGAEVAGELFFGEGSRLTVL.